One and the same sample provided the 11 T cell receptor beta chains below, sequenced in a study of blood T cell repertoires in COVID-19. Profiled with immunoSEQ multiplex PCR; TCRdb holds only in-frame clones, not every one. The table includes 150,000 to 200,000 clones, about 76% detected once. The material sequenced was peripheral blood. These TCRs come from a woman between 40 and 55 years old with COVID-19, enrolled during active disease.

The J gene is TRBJ1-2, the V gene TRBV30; D ambiguous. This CDR3 contains 10 residues. Trimming left V 2 bases short and J 7 bases short, with 5 bases between. CDR1 is GTSNPN, CDR2 SVGIG, per germline (reference sequence). CDR3 bases: TGTGCCTGGAGTTCAGTTGGCTACACCTTC. This sequence encodes CAWSSVGYTF.

The chain is built from TRBV4-1 and TRBJ1-2; possible D gene TRBD1, 5 bases. Germline V gene lookup returns CDR1 MGHRA and CDR2 YSYEKL. Trimming left V 4 bases short and J 6 bases short, with 15 bases between. The CDR3 covers 14 residues. The CDR3 sequence: CASSPLAGRDGYTF. CDR3 in DNA: TGCGCCAGCAGCCCACTGGCAGGGAGGGATGGCTACACCTTC.

The CDR3 DNA follows: TGTGCCAGCAGCCCAGACCGGGACAGGTATAATTCACCCCTCCACTTT. It yields the protein CASSPDRDRYNSPLHF. V and J are TRBV14 and TRBJ1-6; TRBD1 matches at 8 bases. V gave up 4 bases and J gave up 4 bases; unmatched junction bases: 6. CDR1 is SGHDN, CDR2 FVKESK, per germline. The CDR3 contains 16 residues.

The rearrangement links TRBV2 to TRBJ2-3; the D gene is possibly TRBD1 (6 bases). The CDR3 is made up of 17 amino acids. Germline lookup yields CDR1 SNHLY and CDR2 FYNNEI. Trimming stripped 9 bases from V and 0 bases from J, with 22 bases between. The DNA for the CDR3 is TGTGCCAGTCTGACCCAGGGGAGAGGGGTTAGCACAGATACGCAGTATTTT. Translating gives CASLTQGRGVSTDTQYF.

The gene calls are TRBV7-8 and TRBJ2-7, with TRBD1 matching 8 bases. Germline CDR1 reads SGHVS; CDR2 reads FQNEAQ. CDR3 length equals 15 residues. The trim removed 5 bases at V and 3 bases at J, leaving 9 bases unmatched. The CDR3 coding sequence is TGTGCCAGCAGCGCCCTTTCGGGGACAGGCTACGAGCAGTACTTC. Residues: CASSALSGTGYEQYF. Based on the CDR3 plus reference TRBV7-8 and TRBJ2-7, the full variable domain is GAGVSQSPRYKVAKRGQDVALRCDPISGHVSLFWYQQALGQGPEFLTYFQNEAQLDKSGLPSDRFFAERPEGSVSTLKIQRTQQEDSAVYLCASSALSGTGYEQYFGPGTRLTVT.

This chain uses TRBV7-9 with TRBJ2-3; 8 bases are a match to TRBD2. The CDR3 contains 15 residues. Germline CDR1 and CDR2: SEHNR and FQNEAQ (reference sequence). V gave up 7 bases and J gave up 5 bases; unmatched junction bases: 11. CDR3 sequence reads: CASTRAGGVRDTQYF. The CDR3 region has the DNA TGTGCCAGCACCCGAGCCGGGGGGGTCCGAGATACGCAGTATTTT. The full variable domain, its missing parts supplied by reference TRBV7-9 and TRBJ2-3, is DTGVSQNPRHKITKRGQNVTFRCDPISEHNRLYWYRQTLGQGPEFLTYFQNEAQLEKSRLLSDRFSAERPKGSFSTLEIQRTEQGDSAMYLCASTRAGGVRDTQYFGPGTRLTVL.

The V call is TRBV6-6, the J call TRBJ2-7; weak D call: TRBD1 (6 bases). Trimming took 2 bases from V and 3 from J, leaving 14 bases between them. Germline CDR1 reads MNHNY; CDR2 reads SVGAGI (reference sequence). This CDR3 spans 15 amino acids. CDR3 amino acids: CASSYQTGPIYEQYF. The DNA of the CDR3 is TGTGCCAGCAGTTACCAAACAGGGCCAATCTACGAGCAGTACTTC.

The V gene is TRBV5-8, the J gene TRBJ2-5; D gene ambiguous. This CDR3 is 14 amino acids long. V was trimmed by 1 base and J by 3 bases, leaving 10 bases between them. The germline CDR1 and CDR2 sequences are SGHTS and YDEGEE. CDR3 sequence: CASSLMVAEETQYF. The DNA of the CDR3 is TGTGCCAGCAGCTTGATGGTAGCCGAAGAGACCCAGTACTTC.

This chain uses TRBV5-1 with TRBJ2-7, with 12 bases aligning to TRBD2. Germline V gene data show CDR1 as SGHRS and CDR2 as YFSETQ. After removal of 2 bases from V and 0 bases from J, the junction contained 6 bases not matched to a gene. CDR3 length equals 17 residues. The chain's CDR3 is CASSFGTSGPLSYEQYF. DNA for the CDR3: TGCGCCAGCAGCTTTGGGACTAGCGGGCCGCTCTCCTACGAGCAGTACTTC.

J is TRBJ2-7 and V is TRBV7-2; 8 bases map to TRBD1. CDR1 is SGHTA, CDR2 FQGNSA, per germline. The CDR3 consists of 14 residues. Germline trimming cut 5 bases from V and 4 bases from J; bases unmatched to any gene: 7. DNA for the CDR3: TGTGCCAGCAGCCGGACAGGGACCAATTACGAGCAGTACTTC. Translating gives CASSRTGTNYEQYF.

V is TRBV6-2 or TRBV6-3 and J is TRBJ2-5; possibly TRBD2 for D (6 bases). Germline CDR1 is MNHEY and CDR2 is SVGEGT. The CDR3 has 13 amino acids. V was clipped by 5 bases and J by 2 bases, with 9 bases between them. CDR3 amino acids: CASSAGPQETQYF. The CDR3 bases are TGTGCCAGCAGTGCGGGACCTCAAGAGACCCAGTACTTC.